This T cell receptor (beta chain) was sequenced during a study of chemoradiotherapy in HPV16-positive cancers. The wider study: Candidate HPV-specific T-cell clones and common TCR motifs came from functional assays in two HPV16-positive patients.

This clone was detected only once. The antigen is not known. With 2 bases removed from V and 10 bases from J, the gap between germline ends came to 12 bases. The germline V gene has CDR1 GTSNPN and CDR2 SVGIG (reference sequence). The CDR3 contains 13 residues. Sequencing used immunoSEQ multiplex PCR; TCRdb keeps in-frame clones, though not all of them. The table records 23,000 or so clones, roughly 84% of them present only once. Regarding the study as a whole: In HPV16-positive patients, HPV-responsive T-cell expansion tracked better recurrence-free survival.

Over chemoradiotherapy, repertoires were sampled more than once. This TCR derives from a human donor with HPV-associated anogenital cancer. This sequence joins TRBV30 and TRBJ1-6; D perhaps matches TRBD1 (6 bases). The input for sequencing was blood, taken from a patient who underwent chemoradiotherapy. The CDR3 DNA follows: TGTGCCTGGAGTCCAGGGGTAGGATCACCCCTCCACTTT. This gives the protein CAWSPGVGSPLHF.